The sequence of this T cell receptor beta chain was determined in a study of blood T cell dynamics during melanoma immunotherapy. Time point reported: pre-treatment baseline. Sampling occurred pretreatment (T0) and at week 3 (W3), after cycle one of checkpoint blockade. Apart from a couple of fast progressors, RECIST 1.1 response was judged 12 weeks post-infusion. Patients had no prior systemic cancer treatment, immunosuppressants or other active cancers. Looked up from germline, CDR1 is SNHLY and CDR2 is FYNNEI. V lost 1 base to trimming and J lost 12 bases, with 10 bases between them. The CDR3 has 11 amino acids. Generated by immunoSEQ multiplex PCR, the TCRdb table keeps only in-frame clones and is missing some. Found here are roughly 9,400 clones, roughly 90% of them singletons; the top ten hold approximately 30%.

The origin of this receptor is a human donor with melanoma. The genes are TRBV2 and TRBJ2-7; D is perhaps TRBD2 (6 bases). Here the sequenced sample was blood, taken from a patient treated with checkpoint blockade. CDR3 residues: CASSEVGRGYF. The CDR3, as DNA: TGTGCCAGCAGTGAAGTCGGGCGGGGGTACTTC.